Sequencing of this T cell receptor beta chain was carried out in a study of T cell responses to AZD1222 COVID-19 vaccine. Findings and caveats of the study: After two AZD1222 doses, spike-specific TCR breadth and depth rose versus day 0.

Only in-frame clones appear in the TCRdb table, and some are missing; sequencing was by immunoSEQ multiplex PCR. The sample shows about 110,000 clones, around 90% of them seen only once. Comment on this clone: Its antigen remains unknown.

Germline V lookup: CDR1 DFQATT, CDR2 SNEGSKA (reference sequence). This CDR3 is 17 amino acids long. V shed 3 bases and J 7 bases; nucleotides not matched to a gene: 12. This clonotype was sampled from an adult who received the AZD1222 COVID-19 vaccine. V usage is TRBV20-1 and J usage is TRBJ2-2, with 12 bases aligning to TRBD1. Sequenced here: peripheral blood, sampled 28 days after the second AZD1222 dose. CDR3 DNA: TGCAGTGCTAGTAGTACCGGGACAGGGGGCGTCGGCGGGGAGCTGTTTTTT. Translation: CSASSTGTGGVGGELFF.